This record concerns one T cell receptor (beta chain) sequence. This clonotype was seen more than once but under ten times. Its target antigen remains unknown. No qualities accompany the bases; no much larger clone lies one base away. Rearranged TRB sequences spanning V, D and J segments were amplified by multiplex touch-down PCR using a mixed TRB-A/B primer pool. Illumina adapters and sample indices were attached to the amplicons through two consecutive PCR reactions run with Phusion HS II polymerase. After gel purification with the NucleoSpin Gel and PCR Clean-up kit, the amplicons were checked using Qubit and an Agilent 2100 Bioanalyzer. Sequencing of libraries was carried out on an Illumina MiSeq in 600-cycle, single-indexed, paired-end runs. Turning to the authors' computational methods: TRB sequences were processed with MiXCR versions 2.12 and 3.0.5. Each unique CDR3 nucleotide sequence counted as one clone, and only productive sequences with at least two reads were retained. The repertoire metrics were Shannon diversity, evenness, clonality (defined as one minus evenness), and alpha-parameterized diversity profiles covering alpha 0 to 5. The IGoR algorithm was used to compute generation probabilities of clones in paired pre- and post-chemotherapy samples. TCRdb handled the public reads itself, with Q25 trimming in fastp and clone calling in MiXCR, and kept productive beta chains. Rows are unified per CDR3 protein, each entry keeping the most common DNA and genes. TCRdb's processing, not the study's, gives the V and J calls here. This sample comprises 3,000 or so distinct CDR3 sequences, around 42% of them detected only once. Clones ranked in the top ten supply approximately 30% of the sample.

The sample comes from a study of T cell repertoires in aging, cancer and after chemotherapy (dated by TCRdb to the late 2010s). With regard to the full study: The donors fell into six age groups ranging from 30 or younger to 70 or older, and each group had at least three individuals. Peripheral blood TCR beta repertoires from healthy donors and cancer patients were profiled to examine immunoaging and T cell reconstitution after chemotherapy. In the hematological group, the paired samples taken before and after chemotherapy came from chronic lymphocytic leukemia patients given fludarabine- or bendamustine-based regimens. Alongside some 96 healthy donors serving as a reference group, the cohort included 200 to 250 cancer patients, of whom about 94 had hematological cancers and more than 110 had solid cancers. Some 9 million TCR reads were contained in the full dataset.

Instead of sorted cells or RNA, genomic DNA extracted from peripheral blood served as the source for amplifying TCR beta rearrangements. V loses 7 bases, J loses 2 bases, and the germline ends lie 10 bases apart. Inclusive of the bounding cysteine and phenylalanine, the CDR3 is 13 residues long. Only CDR3 DNA is held: 39 bases, read in frame from base 1. Taken from the germline V gene (reference sequence), the CDR1 and CDR2 loops are LNHDA and SQIVND. Study-wide conclusions, independent of this receptor: The authors noted that the repertoire data do not allow conclusions about immunological memory after chemotherapy. In both cancer cohorts, median generation probability rose over the chemotherapy interval, which suggests that the repertoire was reconstituted through rebound thymic output. Hematological cancer patients had lymphoid organ infiltration, which may itself impair thymic emigration or peripheral T cell expansion. In healthy donors, the decline in TCR diversity with age was mainly due to loss of richness, whereas in cancer patients loss of evenness also played a role. Compared with age-matched healthy donors, untreated patients with either hematological or solid cancers had significantly lower TCR diversity in the blood along with higher clonality.

The specimen sequenced was blood. The chain joins TRBV19 to TRBJ2-3, with the identity of the D gene unclear. The TCR was taken from a human donor with a blood cancer. In nucleotide form, the sequence is TGTGCCAGTACCGGGCAGAACACAGATACGCAGTATTTT. Its coded protein is CASTGQNTDTQYF.